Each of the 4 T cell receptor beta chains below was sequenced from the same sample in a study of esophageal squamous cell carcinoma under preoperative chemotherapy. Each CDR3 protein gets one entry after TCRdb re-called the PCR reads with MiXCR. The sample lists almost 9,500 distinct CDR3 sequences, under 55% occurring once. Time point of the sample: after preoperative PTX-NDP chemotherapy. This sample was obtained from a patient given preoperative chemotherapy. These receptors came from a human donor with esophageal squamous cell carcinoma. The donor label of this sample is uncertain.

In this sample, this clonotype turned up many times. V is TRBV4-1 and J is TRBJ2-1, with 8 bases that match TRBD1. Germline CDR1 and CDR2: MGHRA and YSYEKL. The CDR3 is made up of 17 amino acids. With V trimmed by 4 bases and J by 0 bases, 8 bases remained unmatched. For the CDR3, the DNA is TGCGCCAGCAGCCTCTTAATGGGGACAGGCTCCTACAATGAGCAGTTCTTC. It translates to CASSLLMGTGSYNEQFF.

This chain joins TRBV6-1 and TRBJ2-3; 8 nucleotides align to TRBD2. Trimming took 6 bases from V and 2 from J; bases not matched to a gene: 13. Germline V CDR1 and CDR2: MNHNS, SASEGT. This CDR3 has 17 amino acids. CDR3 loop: CASSSSGWGINTDTQYF. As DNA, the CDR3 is TGTGCCAGCAGCTCTAGCGGGTGGGGGATAAACACAGATACGCAGTATTTT.

CDR3 loop: CASSLSGTGLGGKRTQYF. The CDR3, as DNA: TGTGCCAGCAGTTTATCCGGGACGGGGCTGGGAGGCAAAAGGACGCAGTACTTC. J is TRBJ2-1 and V is TRBV6-5; weak D call: TRBD2 (6 bases). The J call could be wrong; TRBJ2-7 is a better fit for the DNA end. Germline-derived CDR1 and CDR2 are MNHEY and SVGAGI. The CDR3 runs 18 residues.

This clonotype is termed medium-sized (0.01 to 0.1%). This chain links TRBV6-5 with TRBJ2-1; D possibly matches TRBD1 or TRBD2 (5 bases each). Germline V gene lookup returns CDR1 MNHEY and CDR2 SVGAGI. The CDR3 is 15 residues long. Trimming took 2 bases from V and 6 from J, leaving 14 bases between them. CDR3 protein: CASSYVGALRNEQFF. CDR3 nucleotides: TGTGCCAGCAGTTACGTCGGGGCCCTTCGCAATGAGCAGTTCTTC.